Listed here are 24 T cell receptor beta chains from one sample, sequenced in a study of post-analysis software for immune sequencing data. Included in the TCR beta cDNA libraries were unique molecular identifiers. TCRdb independently ran MiXCR on the PCR reads; one entry per CDR3 protein. The sample consists of 160,000 or so distinct CDR3 sequences, 35% to 40% of them appearing once. The starting material was blood, obtained after autologous hematopoietic stem cell transplantation. These receptors were obtained from a girl aged 10 to 17 with multiple sclerosis.

This clonotype was detected only a few times. The chain recombines TRBV6-5 with TRBJ2-1; TRBD2 matches 9 bases. The germline gives CDR1 MNHEY, CDR2 SVGAGI. The CDR3 has 15 amino acids. V shed 2 bases, J shed 8 bases, and the junction held 7 bases outside the gene matches. Here the CDR3 reads CASSYGAGGPDEQFF. The CDR3 bases are TGTGCCAGCAGTTACGGGGCGGGAGGGCCCGATGAGCAGTTCTTC.

This clonotype occurred a few times. The J gene is TRBJ2-1, the V gene TRBV7-9; the match to TRBD1 covers 9 bases. CDR1 and CDR2 (germline): SEHNR, FQNEAQ (reference sequence). V shed 6 bases and J 0 bases; nucleotides not matched to a gene: 6. CDR3 length equals 16 residues. The chain's CDR3 is CASRPPTGGSYNEQFF. The CDR3 DNA follows: TGTGCCAGCAGGCCACCGACAGGGGGCTCCTACAATGAGCAGTTCTTC.

The chain is built from TRBV3-1 and TRBJ2-1, with 8 bases aligning to TRBD2. The germline gives CDR1 LGHDT, CDR2 YNNKEL (reference sequence). V gave up 5 bases and J gave up 0 bases; unmatched junction bases: 3. The CDR3 length is 15 residues. The chain's CDR3 is CASSGSGSSYNEQFF. CDR3 in DNA: TGTGCCAGCAGCGGAAGCGGGAGCTCCTACAATGAGCAGTTCTTC.

V usage is TRBV7-9 and J usage is TRBJ2-5; 10 bases match TRBD2. Germline CDR1 reads SEHNR; CDR2 reads FQNEAQ (reference sequence). The V and J ends lost 5 bases and 1 base, in that order; junction bases with no gene match: 13. The CDR3 length is 18 residues. The CDR3 loop reads CASSPSQVTSGFQETQYF. The CDR3 DNA reads as TGTGCCAGCAGCCCATCCCAGGTGACTAGCGGGTTCCAAGAGACCCAGTACTTC.

The chain recombines TRBV20-1 with TRBJ1-6; D remains ambiguous. Germline CDR1 reads DFQATT; CDR2 reads SNEGSKA (reference sequence). The CDR3 consists of 14 residues. Trimming took off 3 bases at V and 9 bases at J, with 15 bases between the two ends. The CDR3 region has the DNA TGCAGTGCTAGGGTGGAGGGAGACCCTTCACCCCTCCACTTT. This gives the protein CSARVEGDPSPLHF.

In this sample, this clonotype turned up a few times. V usage is TRBV6-1 and J usage is TRBJ2-5; 9 bases are shared with TRBD2. Unmatched junction bases numbered 4, after V lost 8 bases and J lost 6 bases. The CDR3 covers 12 residues. Germline V gives CDR1 MNHNS, CDR2 SASEGT. CDR3 nucleotide sequence: TGTGCCAGCGATCTAGCGGGACAGACCCAGTACTTC. It specifies CASDLAGQTQYF.

This clonotype was recorded once. This CDR3 is CSAPQGGGRVAFF. CDR3 nucleotide sequence: TGCAGTGCACCCCAAGGGGGGGGCCGGGTAGCTTTCTTT. V usage is TRBV20-1 and J usage is TRBJ1-1; a possible D gene is TRBD1 (6 bases). The CDR3 extends over 13 amino acids. Germline values: CDR1 DFQATT, CDR2 SNEGSKA (reference sequence). The V end lost 6 bases, the J end lost 10 bases, and 21 bases lay between the germline ends.

This rearrangement joins TRBV5-1 to TRBJ2-7; D is ambiguous. Germline values: CDR1 SGHRS, CDR2 YFSETQ. V was pared by 3 bases and J by 0 bases, with 13 bases between. CDR3 size: 15 residues. The CDR3 DNA follows: TGCGCCAGCAGCTGGGGTACTCCTACCTCCTACGAGCAGTACTTC. It codes for CASSWGTPTSYEQYF.

The CDR3 DNA reads TGTGCCAGCAGCCCTAGCGGGAGGGGGGAGACCCAGTACTTC. Translated, it gives CASSPSGRGETQYF. The J gene is TRBJ2-5, the V gene TRBV7-3, with 12 positions matching TRBD2. The CDR3 sequence is 14 residues long. The trim removed 5 bases at V and 5 bases at J, leaving 3 bases unmatched. Germline-derived CDR1 and CDR2 are SGHTA and FQGTGA.

Comments on this clonotype: The junction differs from germline at one of its ends, possibly a read error. The chain couples TRBV5-1 to TRBJ2-2, with D perhaps matching TRBD2 (5 bases). The CDR3 extends over 14 amino acids. CDR1 is SGHRS, CDR2 YFSETQ, per germline. The chain's CDR3 is CASSLGVATGERFF. The DNA for the CDR3 is TGCGCCAGCAGCTTGGGGGTAGCCACCGGGGAGCGGTTTTTT. The full variable domain, rest sourced from reference TRBV5-1 and TRBJ2-2, is KAGVTQTPRYLIKTRGQQVTLSCSPISGHRSVSWYQQTPGQGLQFLFEYFSETQRNKGNFPGRFSGRQFSNSRSEMNVSTLELGDSALYLCASSLGVATGERFFGEGSRLTVL.

The chain is built from TRBV7-6 and TRBJ2-2; D not certain. CDR3 length: 14 residues. The V and J ends lost 1 base and 3 bases respectively, with 6 bases between them. Germline V gene lookup returns CDR1 SGHVS and CDR2 FNYEAQ. In DNA form, the CDR3 reads TGTGCCAGCAGCTTAGGGGCCTACACCGGGGAGCTGTTTTTT. Protein: CASSLGAYTGELFF.

The chain links TRBV20-1 to TRBJ2-1; perhaps D is TRBD1 or TRBD2 (6 bases each). From germline, CDR1 is DFQATT and CDR2 SNEGSKA (reference sequence). CDR3 size: 11 residues. The CDR3 reads CPGGGVNEQFF. The CDR3 DNA sequence: TGCCCCGGAGGGGGTGTAAATGAGCAGTTCTTC.

This clonotype was recorded a few times. The chain joins TRBV11-3 to TRBJ2-1, with 13 bases identical to TRBD2. The length of the CDR3 is 18 residues. Trimming removed 2 bases from V and 5 bases from J; junction bases left unmatched: 9. CDR1 is SGHNT and CDR2 is YENEEA in the germline V gene. The CDR3 DNA sequence: TGTGCCAGCAGCTTAAGCCGGACTAGCGGGAGTAACCACAATGAGCAGTTCTTC. Translating gives CASSLSRTSGSNHNEQFF.

This clonotype has just a few counts. This chain uses TRBV20-1 with TRBJ1-4; TRBD1 matches at 9 bases. The CDR3 is 16 residues long. Germline V gene sequence: CDR1 DFQATT, CDR2 SNEGSKA (reference sequence). With 4 bases clipped from V and 3 bases from J, the junction kept 9 bases outside the gene matches. The chain's CDR3 is CSAIPQGASANEKLFF. The CDR3, as DNA: TGCAGTGCTATTCCACAGGGGGCGAGTGCTAATGAAAAACTGTTTTTT.

The chain uses TRBV6-2 or TRBV6-3 and TRBJ2-7; TRBD1 agrees at 7 bases. This CDR3 comprises 12 residues. Germline V gives CDR1 MNHEY, CDR2 SVGEGT. V gave up 7 bases and J gave up 6 bases; unmatched junction bases: 6. This CDR3 is CASTWAGGEQYF. DNA for the CDR3: TGTGCCAGCACCTGGGCAGGGGGCGAGCAGTACTTC.

As regards this clonotype: A read error may produce the germline difference seen at one junction end. The J gene is TRBJ2-3, the V gene TRBV4-3; 9 bases match TRBD2. There are 17 residues in the CDR3. Germline V gene sequence: CDR1 LGHNA, CDR2 YSLEER. CDR3 protein: CASSQSGAGGVTDTQYF. The CDR3 nucleotides read TGCGCCAGTAGCCAGTCGGGAGCGGGAGGCGTCACAGATACGCAGTATTTT.

The J gene is TRBJ2-5, the V gene TRBV20-1; D is perhaps TRBD2 (7 bases). The CDR3 has 17 residues. Germline V gene lookup returns CDR1 DFQATT and CDR2 SNEGSKA (reference sequence). V lost 7 bases, J lost 5 bases, and 29 bases lay in between. CDR3 sequence (DNA): TGCAGTGGCACGCGGGGGCGAACCATGGCCCCCGGGGAGACCCAGTACTTC. Translated, it gives CSGTRGRTMAPGETQYF.

This clonotype has a handful of counts. The chain is built from TRBV27 and TRBJ1-6; no firm D call. Trimming took 7 bases from V and 6 from J, leaving 13 bases between them. This CDR3 has 14 residues. Germline CDR1 reads MNHEY; CDR2 reads SMNVEV (reference sequence). CDR3 sequence: CASTTLDLNSPLHF. CDR3 in DNA: TGTGCCAGCACCACTTTGGACCTTAATTCACCCCTCCACTTT.

The sample holds a few counts of this clonotype. The V call is TRBV6-5, the J call TRBJ2-3; TRBD2 is a possible D gene (6 bases). The germline V gene encodes CDR1 MNHEY and CDR2 SVGAGI. The ends were cut back, 6 bases at V and 9 bases at J, with 22 bases in the middle. The CDR3 sequence is 15 residues long. CDR3: CASSQLATPRGTQYF. The DNA of the CDR3 is TGTGCCAGCAGCCAACTAGCCACCCCTCGAGGGACGCAGTATTTT.

J is TRBJ2-7 and V is TRBV7-2, with D possibly TRBD2 on 6 matching bases. This CDR3 comprises 15 residues. The germline V gene encodes CDR1 SGHTA and CDR2 FQGNSA. V was shortened by 7 bases and J by 0 bases, with 16 bases between the two germline ends. The CDR3 bases are TGTGCCAGCAACCCGGTGGAGGGCCCCTCCTACGAGCAGTACTTC. Translating gives CASNPVEGPSYEQYF.

This clonotype was observed a few times. The V and J genes are TRBV6-5 and TRBJ1-2, with 10 nucleotides matching TRBD1. CDR1 and CDR2 from the germline V gene are MNHEY and SVGAGI. This CDR3 comprises 13 residues. Unmatched junction bases numbered 6, after V lost 6 bases and J lost 8 bases. CDR3 nucleotide sequence: TGTGCCAGCAGGAAGGGACAGGGGTTAGGCTACACCTTC. This gives the protein CASRKGQGLGYTF.

This clonotype has only a few counts. The V and J genes are TRBV20-1 and TRBJ2-7; D remains unclear. The CDR3 is 11 residues long. The germline gives CDR1 DFQATT, CDR2 SNEGSKA (reference sequence). Trimming took off 5 bases at V and 0 bases at J, with 5 bases between the two ends. The CDR3 protein is CSAGISYEQYF. The CDR3 coding sequence is TGCAGTGCTGGGATCTCCTACGAGCAGTACTTC.

This clonotype appeared a single time. This chain uses TRBV20-1 with TRBJ2-1; 7 bases map to TRBD2. CDR3 length: 14 amino acids. The junction had 9 bases not matched to a gene; V was cut back by 5 bases and J by 5 bases. Germline CDR1 is DFQATT and CDR2 is SNEGSKA (reference sequence). In DNA, the CDR3 is TGCAGTGCTGCCGGGACTACCCTCAACAATGAGCAGTTCTTC. This sequence encodes CSAAGTTLNNEQFF.

J is TRBJ2-1 and V is TRBV20-1; a possible D gene is TRBD1 (8 bases). The CDR3 length is 13 residues. V was trimmed by 1 base and J by 15 bases, leaving 19 bases between them. Germline CDR1 DFQATT, CDR2 SNEGSKA (reference sequence). The CDR3 nucleotides are TGCAGTGCTAGAGGGGGGGGAGGACAGGGAAGGTTCTTC. Encoded protein: CSARGGGGQGRFF.